Presented here are 9 T cell receptor beta chains from one specimen sequenced in a study of OX40 agonist ivuxolimab in advanced cancers. The protocol was immunoSEQ multiplex PCR, while the TCRdb copy is restricted to in-frame clones and leaves out a portion. The sample contains tens of thousands of clones, about 74% of which appear only once. The sequencing used CD4+ or CD8+ T cells sorted from blood, collected in a trial of the OX40 agonist ivuxolimab. These receptor sequences come from an adult with an advanced solid tumor such as melanoma, head and neck, liver or kidney cancer.

The chain is built from TRBV5-6 and TRBJ1-5, with TRBD1 matching 9 bases. Germline V gene data show CDR1 as SGHDT and CDR2 as YYEEEE. The V and J ends lost 4 bases and 0 bases, in that order; junction bases with no gene match: 5. This CDR3 spans 16 amino acids. CDR3 sequence (DNA): TGTGCCAGCAGCCTACAGGGGGCCCTTAGCAATCAGCCCCAGCATTTT. Residues: CASSLQGALSNQPQHF.

This chain joins TRBV11-2 and TRBJ2-1; 11 bases line up with TRBD2. The V and J ends lost 6 bases and 9 bases, in that order; junction bases with no gene match: 10. Germline V lookup: CDR1 SGHAT, CDR2 FQNNGV. CDR3 length equals 15 residues. CDR3 protein: CASRKVLAGEIEQFF. The DNA of the CDR3 is TGTGCCAGCAGAAAGGTACTAGCGGGAGAGATTGAGCAGTTCTTC.

Here the CDR3 reads CASSPPETGGTEAFF. CDR3 in DNA: TGTGCCAGCTCACCACCGGAAACAGGGGGAACTGAAGCTTTCTTT. The chain carries TRBV18 and TRBJ1-1; the match to TRBD1 covers 8 bases. V lost 0 bases to trimming and J lost 5 bases; unmatched junction nucleotides: 5. Germline CDR1 is KGHSH and CDR2 is LQKENI. This CDR3 has 15 amino acids.

The J gene is TRBJ2-1, the V gene TRBV2; D gene ambiguous. The CDR3 spans 11 residues. In germline, CDR1 is SNHLY, CDR2 FYNNEI. V was pared by 0 bases and J by 14 bases, with 8 bases between. The CDR3 reads CASSEALIKFF. The CDR3 DNA sequence: TGTGCCAGCAGTGAAGCCCTTATTAAGTTCTTC.

This sequence joins TRBV29-1 and TRBJ1-4; no firm D call. This CDR3 has 12 amino acids. Trimming stripped 4 bases from V and 6 bases from J, with 9 bases between. The germline V gene has CDR1 SQVTM and CDR2 ANQGSEA. CDR3 nucleotide sequence: TGCAGCGTTGTGCAGGTAGATGAAAAACTGTTTTTT. It is translated as CSVVQVDEKLFF.

The rearrangement uses TRBV5-5 and TRBJ1-5; D unclear. CDR1 and CDR2 from the germline V gene are SGHKS and YYEKEE (reference sequence). The CDR3 extends over 14 amino acids. V gave up 4 bases and J gave up 2 bases, with 10 bases separating them. The CDR3 protein is CASSPAGGNQPQHF. The DNA for the CDR3 is TGTGCCAGCAGCCCGGCCGGGGGCAATCAGCCCCAGCATTTT.

This chain uses TRBV6-6 with TRBJ2-2; D is ambiguous. The CDR3 spans 15 residues. The V and J ends lost 6 bases and 4 bases respectively, with 15 bases between them. Germline CDR1 MNHNY, CDR2 SVGAGI (reference sequence). DNA for the CDR3: TGTGCCAGCAGCTATTCTGGCAGGATCACCGGGGAGCTGTTTTTT. It specifies CASSYSGRITGELFF.

The chain joins TRBV28 to TRBJ2-7, with 9 bases fitting TRBD2. The germline CDR1 and CDR2 sequences are MDHEN and SYDVKM. The J segment lost 6 bases and the V segment lost 5 bases, leaving 8 bases of the junction unmatched. CDR3 length equals 14 residues. CDR3 nucleotides: TGTGCCAGCAGTCTTTTAGCGGGGGCCCGCGAGCAGTACTTC. This gives the protein CASSLLAGAREQYF.

This chain connects TRBV9 to TRBJ1-2; the D gene is possibly TRBD1 (5 bases). Germline assignment: CDR1 SGDLS and CDR2 YYNGEE. V shed 0 bases and J shed 0 bases, with 9 bases lying between them. This CDR3 comprises 15 residues. The CDR3 loop is CASSVGGIANYGYTF. DNA of the CDR3: TGTGCCAGCAGCGTAGGGGGGATTGCTAACTATGGCTACACCTTC.